The 2 T cell receptor beta chains below all came from one sample that was sequenced in a study of blood T cell repertoires in COVID-19 (TCRdb year 2020). Preparation of the library involved the immunoSEQ multiplex PCR assay. The immuneACCESS repertoire file appears here via TCRdb, limited to in-frame rearrangements. These files lack a portion of the clones; in checked studies, under half of the deficit traces to unresolved V genes, and the cause of the others is not known. Counted in this sample were around 78,000 clones; about 90% of them appeared once. The ten most abundant clones make up around 0.96% of the sample. Material: peripheral blood. Source of these receptors: a woman aged 45-60 years in a cohort sampled during active COVID-19.

This clone was counted a single time. The chain uses TRBV3-1 (or the pseudogene TRBV3-2) and TRBJ2-1, with D hard to call. The CDR3 extends over 12 amino acids. Deletions cut 0 bases from V and 8 bases from J, with 5 bases between. The germline CDR1 and CDR2 sequences are LGHDT and YNNKEL (reference sequence). The CDR3 is CASSQDGYEQFF. The CDR3 DNA reads as TGTGCCAGCAGCCAAGACGGGTATGAGCAGTTCTTC.

This clone appeared once. J is TRBJ2-2 and V is TRBV5-1; 10 bases align to TRBD2. The CDR3 is made up of 17 amino acids. Trimming removed 0 bases from V and 7 bases from J; junction bases left unmatched: 9. Germline V CDR1 and CDR2: SGHRS, YFSETQ. The CDR3 region has the DNA TGCGCCAGCAGCTTGGCCGGACTAGCGGACATCGACGGGGAGCTGTTTTTT. It translates to CASSLAGLADIDGELFF.